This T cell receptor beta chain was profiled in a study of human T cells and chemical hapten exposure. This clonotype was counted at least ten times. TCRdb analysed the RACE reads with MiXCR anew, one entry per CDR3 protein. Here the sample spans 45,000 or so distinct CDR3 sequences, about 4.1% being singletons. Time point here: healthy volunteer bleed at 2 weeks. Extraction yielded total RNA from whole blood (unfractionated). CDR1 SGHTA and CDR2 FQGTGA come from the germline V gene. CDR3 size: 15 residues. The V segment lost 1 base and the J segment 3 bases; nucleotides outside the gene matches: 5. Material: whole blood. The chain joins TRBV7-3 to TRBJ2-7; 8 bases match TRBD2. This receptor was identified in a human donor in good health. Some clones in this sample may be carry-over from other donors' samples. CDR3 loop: CASSLMGTSIYEQYF. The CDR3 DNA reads TGTGCCAGCAGCTTAATGGGGACTAGTATCTACGAGCAGTACTTC.